This TCR beta chain stems from a study of OX40 agonist ivuxolimab in advanced cancers. General study findings and limits: CD4+ and CD8+ blood T cells expanded clonally by week 6 at 0.1 to 3.0 mg/kg. Relative to CD4+ cells, CD8+ T cells on average had more expanded clones. Nonresponders, in some cases, also had low normalized T-cell clonal expansion.

Repertoires were generated with immunoSEQ multiplex PCR, while TCRdb's copy carries only in-frame clones and drops some. The sample holds tens of thousands of clones, approximately 83% seen once. This clone is medium-sized. No antigen is known for it. The germline V gene encodes CDR1 MNHEY and CDR2 SMNVEV (reference sequence). V dropped 2 bases and J dropped 0; count of bases not matched to a gene: 2. CDR3 length: 16 residues. This receptor was taken from an adult with an advanced solid tumor such as melanoma, head and neck, liver or kidney cancer. The sequences come from CD4+ or CD8+ T cells sorted from blood, collected in a trial of the OX40 agonist ivuxolimab. J is TRBJ2-2 and V is TRBV27; 8 bases line up with TRBD2. The CDR3 loop reads CASSLAGGSNTGELFF. The CDR3 DNA is TGTGCCAGCAGTTTAGCGGGAGGCTCGAACACCGGGGAGCTGTTTTTT.